This T cell receptor (beta chain) appears in the sequencing data of a study of cytomegalovirus exposure and HLA in healthy donors. The length of the CDR3 is 15 residues. Germline V CDR1 and CDR2: SGHTS, YDEGEE. The V and J ends lost 1 base and 3 bases respectively, with 13 bases between them. Primers: 60 Vbeta forward and 13 Jbeta reverse. Repertoires were generated with immunoSEQ multiplex PCR, while TCRdb's copy carries only in-frame clones and drops some. The sample holds over 100,000 clones, roughly 70% seen once. The chain employs TRBV5-8 and TRBJ1-1; perhaps TRBD1 as D (6 bases). The source material was PBMCs. The TCR comes from a man in his forties in good health and CMV-seropositive. The CDR3 nucleotides are TGTGCCAGCAGCTTGTTTTCAGGGGTGGACACTGAAGCTTTCTTT. Translating it yields CASSLFSGVDTEAFF.